This T cell receptor beta chain was captured by sequencing in a study of T-cell memory formation after mild COVID-19. The study's findings and limits: Unconfirmed was the SARS-CoV-2 specificity of second-wave clones that peaked on day 37. Prior to infection, memory already included some responding clones, suggesting cross-reactive memory joined. Clones that contracted clustered mainly in CM and EM if CD4+ and in EMRA if CD8+.

There are 14 residues in the CDR3. With 5 bases removed from V and 1 base from J, the gap between germline ends came to 12 bases. Per germline, CDR1 SEHNR and CDR2 FQNEAQ (reference sequence). This clonotype was seen more than once but under ten times. The antigen remains unidentified. Barcoded TCR alpha and TCR beta cDNA libraries with UMIs came from 5'RACE using constant-segment primers. TCRdb passed the 5' RACE reads through MiXCR, listing each CDR3 protein once. The sample carries 290,000 or so distinct CDR3 sequences, approximately 19% recorded once. Sequences were obtained from PBMCs or a T cell subset sorted from them (not recorded which). This TCR was sampled from a man younger than 35 who had mild COVID-19 (a few samples of this study predate the infection). Cell type and time point are not known. The chain recombines TRBV7-9 with TRBJ2-7; D is unclear. The CDR3 region has the DNA TGTGCCAGCAGCCCCAACTCGCATTCCTACGAGCAGTACGTC. This codes for CASSPNSHSYEQYV.